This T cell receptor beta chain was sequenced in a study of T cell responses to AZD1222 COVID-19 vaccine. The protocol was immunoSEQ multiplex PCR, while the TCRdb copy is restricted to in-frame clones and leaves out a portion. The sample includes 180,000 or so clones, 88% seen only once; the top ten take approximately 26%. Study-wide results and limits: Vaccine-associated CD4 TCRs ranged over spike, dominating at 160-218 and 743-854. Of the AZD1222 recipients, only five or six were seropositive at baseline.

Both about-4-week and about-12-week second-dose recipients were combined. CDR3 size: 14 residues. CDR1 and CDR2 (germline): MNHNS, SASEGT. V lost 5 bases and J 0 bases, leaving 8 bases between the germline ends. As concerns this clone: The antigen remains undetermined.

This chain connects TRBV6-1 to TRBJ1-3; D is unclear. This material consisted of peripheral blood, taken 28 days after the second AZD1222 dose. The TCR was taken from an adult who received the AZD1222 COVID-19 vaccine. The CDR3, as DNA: TGTGCCAGCAGTTCGGCCGACTCTGGAAACACCATATATTTT. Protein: CASSSADSGNTIYF.